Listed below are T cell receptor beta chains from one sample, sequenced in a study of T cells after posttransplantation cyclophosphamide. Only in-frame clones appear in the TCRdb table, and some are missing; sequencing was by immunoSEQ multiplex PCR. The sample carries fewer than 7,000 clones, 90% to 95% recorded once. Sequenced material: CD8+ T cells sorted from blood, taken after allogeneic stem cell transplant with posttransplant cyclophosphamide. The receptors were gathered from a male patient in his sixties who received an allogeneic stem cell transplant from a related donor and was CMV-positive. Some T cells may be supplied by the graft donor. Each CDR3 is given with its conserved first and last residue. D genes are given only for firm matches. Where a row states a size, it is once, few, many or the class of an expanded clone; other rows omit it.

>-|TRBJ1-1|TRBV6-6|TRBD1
TGTGCCAGCAGCCGCTATCTACAGGGGAAGGATACTGAAGCTTTCTTT
CASSRYLQGKDTEAFF
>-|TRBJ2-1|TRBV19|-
TGTGCCAGTTCCCAGGGGACGATTAACAATGAGCAGTTCTTC
CASSQGTINNEQFF
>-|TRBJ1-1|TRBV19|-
TGTGCCAGTAGTCGCGGGATTTACACTGAAGCTTTCTTT
CASSRGIYTEAFF
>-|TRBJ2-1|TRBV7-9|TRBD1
TGTGCCAGCAGCTTATGGACAGGGGGTGTCAATGAGCAGTTCTTC
CASSLWTGGVNEQFF
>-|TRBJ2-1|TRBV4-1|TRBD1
TGCGCCAGCAGCCCCACGGGCCTCCAGGGGGCACTATACAATGAGCAGTTCTTC
CASSPTGLQGALYNEQFF
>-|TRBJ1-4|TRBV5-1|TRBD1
TGCGCCAGCAGCTTAGAACAGGGGGTTGAAAAACTGTTTTTT
CASSLEQGVEKLFF
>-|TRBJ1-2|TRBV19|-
TGTGCCGGGGGGGCAGGACACTCGCTTTATGGCTACACCTTC
CAGGAGHSLYGYTF
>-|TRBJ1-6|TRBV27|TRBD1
TGTGCCAGCAGTCCGGCTCAGGGGGCCTATAATTCACCCCTCCACTTT
CASSPAQGAYNSPLHF
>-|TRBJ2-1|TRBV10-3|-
TGTGCCATCAGTGAGTCGACAGTTTACAATGAGCAGTTCTTC
CAISESTVYNEQFF
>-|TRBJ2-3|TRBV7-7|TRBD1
TGTGCCAGCAGCCCCGGGGACAGGTTTCCGACAGATACGCAGTATTTT
CASSPGDRFPTDTQYF
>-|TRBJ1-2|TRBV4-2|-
TGTGCCAGCAGCCGCGGGGACTATGGCTACACCTTC
CASSRGDYGYTF
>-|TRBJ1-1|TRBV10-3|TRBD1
TGTGCCATCAGTGTATCAGGGGGCGAAACTGAAGCTTTCTTT
CAISVSGGETEAFF
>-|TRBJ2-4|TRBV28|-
TGTGCCAGCAGTCCCCGGAGCGGGACAGGCCTAGCCAAAAACATTCAGTACTTC
CASSPRSGTGLAKNIQYF
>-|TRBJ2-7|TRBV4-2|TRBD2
TGTGCCAGCAGCCGCGGACTAGCGGAGAGCTACGAGCAGTACTTC
CASSRGLAESYEQYF
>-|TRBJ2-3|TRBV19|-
TGTGCCACGGTATCTTTAGAGTCGACAGATACGCATTATTTT
CATVSLESTDTHYF
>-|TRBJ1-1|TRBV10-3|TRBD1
TGTGCCATCGGGACAGGGGACACTGAAGCTTTCTTT
CAIGTGDTEAFF
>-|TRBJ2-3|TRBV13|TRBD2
TGTGCCAGCAGCTCGAACGGACTAGCGGGGGCCACAGATACGCAGTATTTT
CASSSNGLAGATDTQYF
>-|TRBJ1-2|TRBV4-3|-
TGCGCCAGCAGCCAAGAATGGACTGGCTATGGCTACACCTTC
CASSQEWTGYGYTF
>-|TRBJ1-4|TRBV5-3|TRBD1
TGTGCCAGAAGCTTGGATGGGACAGGGGGTGAAAAACTGTTTTTT
CARSLDGTGGEKLFF
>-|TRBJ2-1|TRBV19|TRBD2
TGTGCCAGTAAAGTAACAGCGGGGCCCCCCAATGAGCAGTTCTTC
CASKVTAGPPNEQFF
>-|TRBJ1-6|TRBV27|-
TGTGCCAGCAACCCCCGGTGGGGGGATGGTTCACCCCTCCACTTT
CASNPRWGDGSPLHF
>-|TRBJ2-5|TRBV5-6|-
TGTGCCAGCAGCTTGGGTACCAGTGACTTAGAGACCCAGTACTTC
CASSLGTSDLETQYF
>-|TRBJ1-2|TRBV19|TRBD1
TGTGCCAGTAGTATTGGGACAGGTCTGAACTATGGCTACACCTTC
CASSIGTGLNYGYTF
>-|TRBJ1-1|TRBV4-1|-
TGCGCCAGCAGCCAAGCACTGACAGTGAACACTGAAGCTTTCTTT
CASSQALTVNTEAFF
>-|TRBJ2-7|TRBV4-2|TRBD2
TGTGCCAGCAGCCAAGACTTCGCGGGGGGGACCTACGAGCAGTACTTC
CASSQDFAGGTYEQYF
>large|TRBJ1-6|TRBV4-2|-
TGTGCCAGCAGCCAAGATCTGGTTATCGGGGTTTCACCCCTCCACTTT
CASSQDLVIGVSPLHF
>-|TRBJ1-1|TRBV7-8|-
TGTGCCAGCAGCTCCCTAAGCATGAACACTGAAGCTTTCTTT
CASSSLSMNTEAFF
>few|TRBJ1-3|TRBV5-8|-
TGTGCCAGCAGCCTAGGCCCCGAGGGCTCTGGAAACACCATATATTTT
CASSLGPEGSGNTIYF
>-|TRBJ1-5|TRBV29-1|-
TGCAGCGTTGATCGAAAGACCCTTCAGAAGGACAAGAGCAGAGACAATCAGCCCCAGCATTTT
CSVDRKTLQKDKSRDNQPQHF
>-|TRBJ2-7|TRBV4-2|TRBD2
TGTGCCAGCAGCGACATAGCGGGGGGCAGCTCCTACGAGCAGTACTTC
CASSDIAGGSSYEQYF
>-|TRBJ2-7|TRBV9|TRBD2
TGTGCCAGCAGCGTTGGGACTACAAGGGGCGAGCAGTACTTC
CASSVGTTRGEQYF
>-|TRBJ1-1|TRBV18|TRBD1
TGTGCCAGCTCACCGCCCCCAGGGGGCAGGGCGTTGAACACTGAAGCTTTCTTT
CASSPPPGGRALNTEAFF
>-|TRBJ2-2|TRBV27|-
TGTGCCAGCAGTATACAGGAAGTCCTTGGCACCGGGGAGCTGTTTTTT
CASSIQEVLGTGELFF
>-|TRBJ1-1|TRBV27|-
TGTGCCAGCAGTTTTGGAGATCCGAACACTGAAGCTTTCTTT
CASSFGDPNTEAFF
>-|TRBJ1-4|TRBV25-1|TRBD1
TGTGCCAGGGGTAACTTCTCAGGGGGCAGGAATGAAAAACTGTTTTTT
CARGNFSGGRNEKLFF
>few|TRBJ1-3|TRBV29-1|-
TGCAGCGTTGAGAGCGGCGGAGAATCCTCTGGAAACACCATATATTTT
CSVESGGESSGNTIYF
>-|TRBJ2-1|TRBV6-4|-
TGTGCCAGCAGTGAGTCGGCAGGGGATGGAAGGGGTGAGCAGTTCTTC
CASSESAGDGRGEQFF